These T cell receptor beta chains were read from a single sample in a study of cytomegalovirus exposure and HLA in healthy donors. TCRdb keeps only in-frame clones here, not all; method: immunoSEQ multiplex PCR. The sample includes about 120,000 clones, roughly nine tenths of them seen just once. The sample consisted of PBMCs. Receptors originate from a woman aged 18-30 years in good health and CMV-seronegative. Each CDR3 is given with its conserved first and last residue. D genes are given only for firm matches. Not all rows give a size; the values are once, few, many and, for expanded clones, a class.

TRBV5-8	-	TRBJ2-5	TRBD2	CASSLWSGATSGSRETQYF	TGTGCCAGCAGCTTGTGGTCCGGTGCGACTAGCGGGAGCAGAGAGACCCAGTACTTC
TRBV19	-	TRBJ2-2	TRBD2	CASSMGSTSGGTGELFF	TGTGCCAGTAGTATGGGTTCGACTAGCGGGGGCACCGGGGAGCTGTTTTTT
TRBV4-1	-	TRBJ2-7	TRBD1	CASAPLAGQGSYEQYF	TGCGCCAGCGCCCCACTGGCGGGACAGGGATCCTACGAGCAGTACTTC
TRBV11-2	-	TRBJ2-7	TRBD2	CASRYQGTSGWSSYEQYF	TGTGCCAGCAGGTACCAGGGGACTAGCGGGTGGAGCTCCTACGAGCAGTACTTC
TRBV6-5	once	TRBJ2-1	TRBD2	CASSYGLAGVRNEQFF	TGTGCCAGCAGTTACGGGCTAGCGGGAGTTCGAAATGAGCAGTTCTTC
TRBV5-1	-	TRBJ1-1	-	CASSLVQGNTEAFF	TGCGCCAGCAGCTTGGTCCAGGGGAACACTGAAGCTTTCTTT
TRBV7-2	-	TRBJ2-2	TRBD1	CASSRRDSTGELFF	TGTGCCAGCAGCCGACGGGACAGCACCGGGGAGCTGTTTTTT
TRBV4-1	-	TRBJ2-3	TRBD2	CASSQDPSGSTDTQYF	TGCGCCAGCAGCCAAGACCCTAGCGGGAGCACAGATACGCAGTATTTT
TRBV7-6	once	TRBJ2-5	TRBD1	CASSPFSGGGETQYF	TGTGCCAGCAGCCCGTTTTCAGGGGGTGGGGAGACCCAGTACTTC
TRBV11-2	once	TRBJ2-7	TRBD1	CASSPPGTESYEQYF	TGTGCCAGCAGCCCCCCCGGGACAGAGTCTTACGAGCAGTACTTC
TRBV4-1	-	TRBJ2-1	-	CASSQVYREEQFF	TGCGCCAGCAGCCAAGTATACCGGGAGGAGCAGTTCTTC
TRBV5-1	-	TRBJ2-3	TRBD1	CATSTGLADTQYF	TGCGCCACCTCGACAGGGCTTGCAGATACGCAGTATTTT